This T cell receptor beta chain came from a study of blood T cells in healthy people across ages. General study points: Correlation between TCR beta diversity and naive T cell percentage was strong.

The authors ran a second PCR of roughly 6 to 12 cycles using a sample-barcoded 5' primer and a J-beta primer mix. TCRdb re-analysed the 5' RACE reads in MiXCR, keeping a single row per CDR3 protein. The sample lists 910,000 or so distinct CDR3 sequences, around 54% occurring once. The germline V and J ends were trimmed by 5 bases and 6 bases, with 13 bases remaining between them. This CDR3 is 13 amino acids long. Per sample, at least 5.5 micrograms of total RNA were extracted. Points on this clonotype: What it binds is not known.

The material sequenced was blood. The sequence was obtained from a woman in her sixties or seventies in good health. V gene TRBV12-3 or TRBV12-4 combines with J gene TRBJ1-1; D uncertain. In DNA, the CDR3 is TGTGCCAGCAGTCAGGCCCCGCGGGCTGAAGCTTTCTTT. Residues: CASSQAPRAEAFF.